This T cell receptor beta chain came from a study of neoadjuvant anti-PD-1 for oral cavity cancer. In the study overall: Non-progressing patients received a fourth nivolumab dose near day 43, then surgery on days 50-56. General study points: Each response group had just a few patients in TCR analyses.

The CDR3 loop spans 12 amino acids. Trimming cost V 3 bases and J 6 bases, with 5 bases left between them. Germline V gives CDR1 KGHSH, CDR2 LQKENI. With respect to this clone: What it binds is not known.

The patients had HPV-negative, locally advanced oral cavity squamous cell carcinoma. Profiled with immunoSEQ multiplex PCR; TCRdb holds only in-frame clones, not every one. There are approximately 7,600 clones in the sample; around 53% occur only once, and approximately 12% lies in the top ten. The chain couples TRBV18 to TRBJ2-2, with D unclear. Sequenced here: tumor tissue, sampled before nivolumab (anti-PD-1) treatment. This TCR was recovered from a person aged 35-79 years with oral cavity squamous cell carcinoma. CDR3 coding DNA: TGTGCCAGCTCACCGAAGCCCGGGGAGCTGTTTTTT. The encoded protein is CASSPKPGELFF. Full variable domain (missing parts from reference TRBV18 and TRBJ2-2): NAGVMQNPRHLVRRRGQEARLRCSPMKGHSHVYWYRQLPEEGLKFMVYLQKENIIDESGMPKERFSAEFPKEGPSILRIQQVVRGDSAAYFCASSPKPGELFFGEGSRLTVL.